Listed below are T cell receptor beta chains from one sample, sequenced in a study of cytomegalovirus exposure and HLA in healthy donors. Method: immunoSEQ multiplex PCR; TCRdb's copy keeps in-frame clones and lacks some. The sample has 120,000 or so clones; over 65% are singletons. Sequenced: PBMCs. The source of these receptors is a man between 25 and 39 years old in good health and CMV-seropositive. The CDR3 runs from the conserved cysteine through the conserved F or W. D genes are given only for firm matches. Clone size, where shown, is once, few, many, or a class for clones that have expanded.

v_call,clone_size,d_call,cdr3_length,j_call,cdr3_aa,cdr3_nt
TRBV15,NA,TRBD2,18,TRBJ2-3,CATSRVGGAGDLTDTQYF,TGTGCCACCAGCAGAGTTGGTGGAGCGGGGGACCTCACAGATACGCAGTATTTT
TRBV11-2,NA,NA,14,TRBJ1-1,CASSQPRGDTEAFF,TGTGCCAGCAGCCAACCCCGCGGGGACACTGAAGCTTTCTTT
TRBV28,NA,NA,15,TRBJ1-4,CASSPWQGKGEKLFF,TGTGCCAGCAGTCCATGGCAGGGTAAGGGCGAAAAACTGTTTTTT
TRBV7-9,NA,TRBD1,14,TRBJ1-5,CASSEGQTNQPQHF,TGTGCCAGCAGCGAGGGACAGACGAATCAGCCCCAGCATTTT
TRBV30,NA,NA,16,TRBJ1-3,CAWISGIDNSGNTIYF,TGTGCCTGGATCTCGGGTATCGATAACTCTGGAAACACCATATATTTT
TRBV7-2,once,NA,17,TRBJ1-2,CASSLDTGPSGLWGYTF,TGTGCCAGCAGCTTAGACACAGGGCCGTCCGGTCTTTGGGGCTACACCTTC
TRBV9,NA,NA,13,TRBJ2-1,CASSVGVANEQFF,TGTGCCAGCAGCGTAGGGGTAGCGAATGAGCAGTTCTTC
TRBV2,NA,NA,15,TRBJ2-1,CASSPKKVRDNEQFF,TGTGCCAGCAGTCCAAAAAAGGTCAGGGACAATGAGCAGTTCTTC
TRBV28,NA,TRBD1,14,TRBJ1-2,CASSLEGGDYGYTF,TGTGCCAGCAGTTTAGAAGGGGGCGACTATGGCTACACCTTC
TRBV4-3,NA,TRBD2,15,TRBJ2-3,CASSRTSGGLDTQYF,TGCGCCAGCAGCCGGACTAGCGGGGGGCTGGATACGCAGTATTTT
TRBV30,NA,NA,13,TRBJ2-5,CAWLGGAVETQYF,TGTGCCTGGCTAGGGGGGGCGGTGGAGACCCAGTACTTC
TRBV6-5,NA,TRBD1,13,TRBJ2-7,CASSYRTGTEQYF,TGTGCCAGCAGTTACCGGACAGGGACCGAGCAGTACTTC
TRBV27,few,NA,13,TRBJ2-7,CASRVTGAYEQYF,TGTGCCAGCAGAGTAACCGGGGCCTACGAGCAGTACTTC
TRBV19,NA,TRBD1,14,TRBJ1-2,CASSSIDRDYGYTF,TGTGCCAGTAGTTCCATCGACAGGGACTATGGCTACACCTTC
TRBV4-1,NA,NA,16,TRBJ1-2,CASRNQQANANYGYTF,TGCGCCAGCAGAAACCAACAGGCAAATGCTAACTATGGCTACACCTTC
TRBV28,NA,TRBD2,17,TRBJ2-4,CASSPRPAGANVNIQYF,TGTGCCAGCAGCCCACGTCCAGCGGGGGCGAATGTAAACATTCAGTACTTC